This TCR beta chain is drawn from a study of early T cells in non-severe SARS-CoV-2 infection. In the study overall: Unpaired chains resulted from sequencing bulk RNA of unsorted whole blood.

The V and J ends lost 10 bases and 2 bases respectively, with 16 bases between them. Germline V gene lookup returns CDR1 SNHLY and CDR2 FYNNEI. The length of the CDR3 is 14 residues. Tagging with unique molecular identifiers was applied to individual cDNA molecules. MiXCR, applied by TCRdb to the 5' RACE reads, yields one record per CDR3 protein. The data show fewer than 30,000 distinct CDR3 sequences, 9% to 10% seen once. V and J are TRBV2 and TRBJ2-3; D call uncertain. Sequencing input: whole blood. The receptor was isolated from an adult who was a healthcare worker with PCR-confirmed SARS-CoV-2 infection or an uninfected control (not recorded which). CDR3 in amino acids: CATESLGFTDTQYF. The DNA of the CDR3 is TGTGCCACCGAATCCTTAGGGTTCACAGATACGCAGTATTTT.